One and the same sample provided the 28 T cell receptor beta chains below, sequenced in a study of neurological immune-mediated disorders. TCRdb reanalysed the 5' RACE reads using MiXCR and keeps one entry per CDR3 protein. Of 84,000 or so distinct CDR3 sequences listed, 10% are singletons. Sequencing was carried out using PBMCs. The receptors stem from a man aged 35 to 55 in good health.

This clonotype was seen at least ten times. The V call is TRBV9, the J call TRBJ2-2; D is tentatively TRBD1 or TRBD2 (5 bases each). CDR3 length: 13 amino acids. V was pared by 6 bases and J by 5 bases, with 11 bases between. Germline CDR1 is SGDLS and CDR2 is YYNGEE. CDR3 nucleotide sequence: TGTGCCAGCATGGGGCGGAGGACCGGGGAGCTGTTTTTT. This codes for CASMGRRTGELFF. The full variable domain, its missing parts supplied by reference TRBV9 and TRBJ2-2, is DSGVTQTPKHLITATGQRVTLRCSPRSGDLSVYWYQQSLDQGLQFLIQYYNGEERAKGNILERFSAQQFPDLHSELNLSSLELGDSALYFCASMGRRTGELFFGEGSRLTVL.

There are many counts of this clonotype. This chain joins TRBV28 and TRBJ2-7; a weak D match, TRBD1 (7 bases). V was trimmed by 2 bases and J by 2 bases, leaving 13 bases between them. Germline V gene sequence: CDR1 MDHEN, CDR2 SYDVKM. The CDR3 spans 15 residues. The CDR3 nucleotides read TGTGCCAGCAGTTTAGGAGGGGGCGCCCCCTACGAGCAGTACTTC. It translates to CASSLGGGAPYEQYF.

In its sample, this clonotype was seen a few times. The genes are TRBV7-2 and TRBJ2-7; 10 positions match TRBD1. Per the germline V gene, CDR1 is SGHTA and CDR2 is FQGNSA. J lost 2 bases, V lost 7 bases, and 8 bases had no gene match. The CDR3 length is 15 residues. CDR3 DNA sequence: TGTGCCAGCACCTCCCCTGGGACAGGGGCCTACGAGCAGTACTTC. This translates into CASTSPGTGAYEQYF. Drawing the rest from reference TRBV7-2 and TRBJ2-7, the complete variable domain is GAGVSQSPSNKVTEKGKDVELRCDPISGHTALYWYRQSLGQGLEFLIYFQGNSAPDKSGLPSDRFSAERTGGSVSTLTIQRTQQEDSAVYLCASTSPGTGAYEQYFGPGTRLTVT.

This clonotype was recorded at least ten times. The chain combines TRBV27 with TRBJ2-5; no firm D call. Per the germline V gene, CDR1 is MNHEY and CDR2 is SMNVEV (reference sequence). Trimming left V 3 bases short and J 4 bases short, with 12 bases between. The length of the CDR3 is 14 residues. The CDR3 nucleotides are TGTGCCAGCAGTTTCTTTGGGCCGGGAGAGACCCAGTACTTC. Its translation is CASSFFGPGETQYF.

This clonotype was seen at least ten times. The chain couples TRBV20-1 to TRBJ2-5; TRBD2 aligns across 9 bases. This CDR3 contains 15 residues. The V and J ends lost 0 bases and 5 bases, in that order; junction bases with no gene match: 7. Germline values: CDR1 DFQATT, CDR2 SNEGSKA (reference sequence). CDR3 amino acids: CSARDNSGSRETQYF. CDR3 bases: TGCAGTGCTAGAGATAATAGCGGGAGCAGGGAGACCCAGTACTTC.

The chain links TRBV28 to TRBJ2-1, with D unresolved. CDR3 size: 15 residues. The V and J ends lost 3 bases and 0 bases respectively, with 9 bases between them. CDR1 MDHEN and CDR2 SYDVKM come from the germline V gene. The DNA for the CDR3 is TGTGCCAGCAGTTTCAGGTGGAGCTCCTACAATGAGCAGTTCTTC. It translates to CASSFRWSSYNEQFF.

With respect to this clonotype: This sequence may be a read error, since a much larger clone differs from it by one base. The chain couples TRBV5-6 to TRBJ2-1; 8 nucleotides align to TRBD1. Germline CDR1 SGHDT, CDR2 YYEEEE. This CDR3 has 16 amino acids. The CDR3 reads CASSILGQGVYNEQFF. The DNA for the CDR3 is TGCGCCAGCAGCATACTAGGACAGGGAGTCTACAATGAGCAGTTCTTC.

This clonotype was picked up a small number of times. CDR3: CASSSREVSVNEQFF. CDR3 nucleotides: TGTGCCAGCAGTTCCCGGGAGGTTTCGGTCAATGAGCAGTTCTTC. The gene calls are TRBV12-3 or TRBV12-4 and TRBJ2-1; 7 nucleotides match TRBD2. The CDR3 sequence is 15 residues long. V gave up 4 bases and J gave up 6 bases; unmatched junction bases: 9.

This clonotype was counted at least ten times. For the CDR3, the DNA is TGCGCCAGCAGCTCTCCAGGGCTCTACGAGCAGTACTTC. It yields the protein CASSSPGLYEQYF. The rearrangement links TRBV5-1 to TRBJ2-7; a weak D match, TRBD1 (5 bases). The CDR3 has 13 residues. From germline, CDR1 is SGHRS and CDR2 YFSETQ. V was shortened by 3 bases and J by 3 bases, with 10 bases between the two germline ends.

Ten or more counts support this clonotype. The CDR3 loop reads CASSEWNEQFF. CDR3 coding DNA: TGTGCCAGCAGTGAGTGGAATGAGCAGTTCTTC. The gene calls are TRBV25-1 and TRBJ2-1; D call uncertain. This CDR3 region has 11 residues. The V and J ends lost 3 bases and 7 bases respectively, with 4 bases between them. CDR1 and CDR2 (germline): MGHDK, SYGVNS.

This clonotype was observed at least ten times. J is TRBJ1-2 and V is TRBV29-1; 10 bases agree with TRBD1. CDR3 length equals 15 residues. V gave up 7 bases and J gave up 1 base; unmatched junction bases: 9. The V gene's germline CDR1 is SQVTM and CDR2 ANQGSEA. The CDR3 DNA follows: TGCAGCGCCCCCAGGACAGGGGGAGGTAACTATGGCTACACCTTC. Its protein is CSAPRTGGGNYGYTF.

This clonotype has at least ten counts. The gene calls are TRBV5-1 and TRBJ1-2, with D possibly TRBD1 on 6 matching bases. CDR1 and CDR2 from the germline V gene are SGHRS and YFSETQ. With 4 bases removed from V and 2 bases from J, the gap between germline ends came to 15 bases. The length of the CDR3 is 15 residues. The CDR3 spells CASSQDPGTNYGYTF. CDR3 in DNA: TGCGCCAGCAGCCAGGACCCCGGGACAAACTATGGCTACACCTTC.

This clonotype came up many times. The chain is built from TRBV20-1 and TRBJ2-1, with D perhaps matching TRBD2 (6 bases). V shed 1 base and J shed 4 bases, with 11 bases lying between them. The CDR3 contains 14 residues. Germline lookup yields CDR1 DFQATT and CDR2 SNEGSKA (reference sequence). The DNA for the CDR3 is TGCAGTGCTAGAGCTACCGGGACTTACAATGAGCAGTTCTTC. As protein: CSARATGTYNEQFF.

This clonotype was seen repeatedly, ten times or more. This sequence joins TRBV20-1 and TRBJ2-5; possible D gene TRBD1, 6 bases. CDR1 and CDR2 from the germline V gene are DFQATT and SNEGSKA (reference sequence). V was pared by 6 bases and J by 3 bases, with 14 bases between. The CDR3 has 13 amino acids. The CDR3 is CSASGTSEETQYF. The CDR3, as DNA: TGCAGTGCCTCCGGGACATCCGAAGAGACCCAGTACTTC.

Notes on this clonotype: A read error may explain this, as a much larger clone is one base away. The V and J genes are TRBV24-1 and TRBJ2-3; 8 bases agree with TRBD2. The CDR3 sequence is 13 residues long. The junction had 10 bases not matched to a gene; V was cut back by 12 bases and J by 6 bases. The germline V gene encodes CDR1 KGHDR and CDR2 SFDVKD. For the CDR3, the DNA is TGTGCCTCCTCGGGGGGGCCATCCGATACGCAGTATTTT. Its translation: CASSGGPSDTQYF.

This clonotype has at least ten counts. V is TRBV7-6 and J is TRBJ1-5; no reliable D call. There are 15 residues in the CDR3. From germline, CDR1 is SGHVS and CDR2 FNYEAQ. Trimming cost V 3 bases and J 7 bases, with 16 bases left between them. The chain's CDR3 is CASSFGPGTEQPQHF. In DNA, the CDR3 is TGTGCCAGCAGCTTTGGCCCCGGAACGGAACAGCCCCAGCATTTT.

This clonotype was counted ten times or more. The CDR3 sequence: CASSQETGEQYF. CDR3 coding DNA: TGTGCCAGCAGCCAAGAGACAGGCGAGCAGTACTTC. The V call is TRBV14, the J call TRBJ2-7, with TRBD1 as a possible D gene (6 bases). Trimming shortened V by 0 bases and J by 6 bases, and 6 bases separated the two germline ends. The CDR3 is 12 amino acids. Germline V CDR1 and CDR2: SGHDN, FVKESK.

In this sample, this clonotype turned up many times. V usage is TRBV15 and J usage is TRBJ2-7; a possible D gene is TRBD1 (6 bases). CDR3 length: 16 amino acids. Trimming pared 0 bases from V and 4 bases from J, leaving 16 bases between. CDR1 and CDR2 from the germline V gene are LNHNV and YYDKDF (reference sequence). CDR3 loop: CATSRDKAGTPYEQYF. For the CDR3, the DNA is TGTGCCACCAGCAGAGATAAAGCAGGGACACCTTACGAGCAGTACTTC.

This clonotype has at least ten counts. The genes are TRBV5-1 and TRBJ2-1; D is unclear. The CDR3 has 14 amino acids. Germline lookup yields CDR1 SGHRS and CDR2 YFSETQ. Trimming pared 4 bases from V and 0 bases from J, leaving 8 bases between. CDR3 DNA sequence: TGCGCCAGCAGCAGAGATACCTCCTACAATGAGCAGTTCTTC. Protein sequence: CASSRDTSYNEQFF.

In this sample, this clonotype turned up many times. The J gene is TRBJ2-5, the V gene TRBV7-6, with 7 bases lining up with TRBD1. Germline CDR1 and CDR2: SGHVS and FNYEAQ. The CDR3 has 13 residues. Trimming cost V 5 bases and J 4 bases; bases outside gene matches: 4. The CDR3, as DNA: TGTGCCAGCAGCCTGACAGGGTTAGAGACCCAGTACTTC. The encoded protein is CASSLTGLETQYF.

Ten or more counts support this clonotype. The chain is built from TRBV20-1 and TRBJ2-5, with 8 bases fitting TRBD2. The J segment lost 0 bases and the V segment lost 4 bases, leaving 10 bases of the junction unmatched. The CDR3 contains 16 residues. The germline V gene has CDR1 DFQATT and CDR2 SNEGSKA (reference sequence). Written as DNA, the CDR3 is TGCAGTGCTAATTTCTTTACTAGCGGACACCAAGAGACCCAGTACTTC. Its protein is CSANFFTSGHQETQYF.

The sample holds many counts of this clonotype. CDR3 in DNA: TGTGCCAGCAGCTTAGGAGGGACAGGGATCACAGATACGCAGTATTTT. Protein product: CASSLGGTGITDTQYF. The rearrangement joins TRBV7-2 to TRBJ2-3; 9 nucleotides align to TRBD1. Germline CDR1 SGHTA, CDR2 FQGNSA. This CDR3 region has 16 residues. V gave up 1 base and J gave up 2 bases; unmatched junction bases: 4.

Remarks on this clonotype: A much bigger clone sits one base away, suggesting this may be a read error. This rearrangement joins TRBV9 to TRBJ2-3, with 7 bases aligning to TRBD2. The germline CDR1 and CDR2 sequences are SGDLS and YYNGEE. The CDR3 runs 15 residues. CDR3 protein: CANSVLSGGTDTQYF. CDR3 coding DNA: TGTGCCAACAGCGTACTCTCGGGGGGTACAGATACGCAGTATTTT.

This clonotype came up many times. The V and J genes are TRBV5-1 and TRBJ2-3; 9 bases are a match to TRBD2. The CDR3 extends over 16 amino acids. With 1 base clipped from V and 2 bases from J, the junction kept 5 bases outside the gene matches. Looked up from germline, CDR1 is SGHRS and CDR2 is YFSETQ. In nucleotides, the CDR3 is TGCGCCAGCAGCTTGTTCCTAGCGGGGTCCACAGATACGCAGTATTTT. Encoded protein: CASSLFLAGSTDTQYF.

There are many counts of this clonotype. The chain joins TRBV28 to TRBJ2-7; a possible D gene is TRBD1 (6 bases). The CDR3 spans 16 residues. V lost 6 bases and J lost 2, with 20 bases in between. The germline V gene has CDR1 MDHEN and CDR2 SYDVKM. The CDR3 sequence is CASSRLGTRRPYEQYF. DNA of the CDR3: TGTGCCAGCAGCCGCCTCGGGACACGGAGGCCCTACGAGCAGTACTTC.

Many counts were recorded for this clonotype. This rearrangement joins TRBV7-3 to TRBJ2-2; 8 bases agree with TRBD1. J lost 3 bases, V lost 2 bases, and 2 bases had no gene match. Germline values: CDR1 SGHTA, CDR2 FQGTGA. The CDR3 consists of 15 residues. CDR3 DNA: TGTGCCAGCAGCTTATTACAGGGGGACACCGGGGAGCTGTTTTTT. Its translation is CASSLLQGDTGELFF.

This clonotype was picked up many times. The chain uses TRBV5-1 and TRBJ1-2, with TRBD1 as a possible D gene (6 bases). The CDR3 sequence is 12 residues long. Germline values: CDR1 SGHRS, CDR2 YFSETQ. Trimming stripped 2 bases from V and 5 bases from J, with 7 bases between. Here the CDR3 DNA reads TGCGCCAGCAGCTTCCAGGGGTATGGCTACACCTTC. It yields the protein CASSFQGYGYTF.

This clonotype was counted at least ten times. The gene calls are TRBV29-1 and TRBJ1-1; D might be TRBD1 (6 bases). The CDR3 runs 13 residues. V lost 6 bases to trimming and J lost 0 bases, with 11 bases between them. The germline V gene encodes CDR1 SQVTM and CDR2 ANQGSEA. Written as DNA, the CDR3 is TGCAGCGTCGTTGGACAGTTGAACACTGAAGCTTTCTTT. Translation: CSVVGQLNTEAFF.